The 23 T cell receptor beta chains below were found in one sample sequenced in a study of post-analysis software for immune sequencing data. Study-level points and caveats: Patients carried roughly five TRBV segments more frequently than controls did, and TRBV5-6, TRBV5-1 and TRBV20-1 were among them.

Carried by the TCR beta cDNA libraries were unique molecular identifiers. From the PCR reads, TCRdb called clonotypes with MiXCR, one entry per CDR3 protein. The repertoire holds some 240,000 distinct CDR3 sequences, with around 34% as singletons. These receptors' targets are unknown. Sequencing was done on a sample of blood. These receptors came from a girl under 18 with multiple sclerosis.

The table lists this clonotype with a few counts. A read error may be the cause here, since a much bigger clone is one base away. V is TRBV12-3 or TRBV12-4 and J is TRBJ2-1, with D hard to call. The CDR3 is 11 amino acids. DNA of the CDR3: TGTGTCAGTGGGGCCTACAATGAGCAGTTCTTC. It translates to CVSGAYNEQFF.

The V and J genes are TRBV29-1 and TRBJ2-5; TRBD2 aligns across 8 bases. CDR1 is SQVTM, CDR2 ANQGSEA, per germline. The junction had 12 bases not matched to a gene; V was cut back by 7 bases and J by 5 bases. This CDR3 is built from 14 residues. CDR3 bases: TGCAGCGGCCGCGGGGGGAAAGGAGGGGAGACCCAGTACTTC. It is translated as CSGRGGKGGETQYF.

This clonotype came up a few times. The V and J genes are TRBV3-1 and TRBJ1-1, with D unclear. The CDR3 is made up of 14 amino acids. V was shortened by 4 bases and J by 1 base, with 10 bases between the two germline ends. Per the germline V gene, CDR1 is LGHDT and CDR2 is YNNKEL (reference sequence). CDR3: CASSRAVSNTEAFF. DNA for the CDR3: TGTGCCAGCAGCCGAGCAGTCTCGAACACTGAAGCTTTCTTT.

This clonotype was observed many times. The rearrangement links TRBV7-8 to TRBJ2-1, with 8 nucleotides matching TRBD2. V lost 1 base and J lost 4; bases outside the gene matches: 21. Per the germline V gene, CDR1 is SGHVS and CDR2 is FQNEAQ. There are 21 residues in the CDR3. This CDR3 is CASSLVPFLEAGGEAYNEQFF. The CDR3 bases are TGTGCCAGCAGCTTAGTACCTTTTCTCGAGGCGGGGGGAGAAGCGTACAATGAGCAGTTCTTC.

This sequence joins TRBV6-6 and TRBJ2-7; 10 bases are a match to TRBD1. Germline lookup yields CDR1 MNHNY and CDR2 SVGAGI (reference sequence). There are 14 residues in the CDR3. The CDR3 sequence: CASSYKGTGDEQCV. The CDR3 nucleotides read TGTGCCAGCAGTTACAAAGGGACAGGGGACGAGCAGTGCGTC.

This clonotype was picked up many times. CDR3 in amino acids: CASSLEILETQYF. The DNA of the CDR3 is TGTGCCAGCAGCTTAGAGATCCTGGAGACCCAGTACTTC. The chain combines TRBV7-2 with TRBJ2-5; D unresolved. V lost 1 base and J 5 bases, leaving 8 bases between the germline ends. Germline loops: CDR1 SGHTA, CDR2 FQGNSA. The CDR3 runs to 13 residues. The variable domain in full, with the rest retrieved from reference TRBV7-2 and TRBJ2-5, is GAGVSQSPSNKVTEKGKDVELRCDPISGHTALYWYRQSLGQGLEFLIYFQGNSAPDKSGLPSDRFSAERTGGSVSTLTIQRTQQEDSAVYLCASSLEILETQYFGPGTRLLVL.

The chain combines TRBV7-2 with TRBJ1-6, with TRBD1 matching 8 bases. Germline CDR1 reads SGHTA; CDR2 reads FQGNSA. The J segment lost 6 bases and the V segment lost 2 bases, leaving 3 bases of the junction unmatched. CDR3 length: 15 residues. The CDR3 nucleotides are TGTGCCAGCAGCTTAAGGACAGGGAGTAATTCACCCCTCCACTTT. This translates into CASSLRTGSNSPLHF.

A note on this clonotype: A much larger clone differs from this one at a single base, so this may be a read error. The chain is built from TRBV9 and TRBJ2-3; 8 bases align to TRBD2. The CDR3 extends over 14 amino acids. Germline V lookup: CDR1 SGDLS, CDR2 YYNGEE. CDR3 nucleotide sequence: TGTACCAGCAGCGGGAGTAGTGGCTCAGATACGCAGTATTTT. It yields the protein CTSSGSSGSDTQYF.

With respect to this clonotype: A much larger clone differs by one base, so this may be a read error. The gene calls are TRBV5-6 and TRBJ2-5; 12 positions match TRBD2. CDR3 length: 16 residues. V shed 3 bases and J 11 bases; nucleotides not matched to a gene: 14. In germline, CDR1 is SGHDT, CDR2 YYEEEE. The CDR3: CASSSPGTSGSYVQYF. The CDR3 bases are TGTGCCAGCAGCTCTCCCGGGACTAGCGGGTCTTACGTGCAGTACTTC.

J is TRBJ2-4 and V is TRBV20-1; 7 bases fit TRBD2. Trimming cost V 3 bases and J 7 bases; bases outside gene matches: 6. Germline assignment: CDR1 DFQATT and CDR2 SNEGSKA (reference sequence). The CDR3 runs 13 residues. The CDR3 nucleotides read TGCAGTGCTAGGTTGGGGCGGGAGAACATTCAGTACTTC. Its translation: CSARLGRENIQYF.

This chain links TRBV7-9 with TRBJ2-1, with D tentatively TRBD1 (6 bases). V lost 4 bases and J 8 bases, leaving 18 bases between the germline ends. The CDR3 loop spans 15 amino acids. CDR1 and CDR2 (germline): SEHNR, FQNEAQ (reference sequence). CDR3 in amino acids: CASSSDRSREDEQFF. The CDR3 region has the DNA TGTGCCAGCAGCTCAGACAGGTCTCGGGAAGATGAGCAGTTCTTC.

To note about this clonotype: Given a much more abundant clone one base away, this may be a read error. The chain joins TRBV5-1 to TRBJ2-1, with TRBD1 matching over 7 bases. Germline values: CDR1 SGHRS, CDR2 YFSETQ. CDR3 length: 16 residues. The V and J ends lost 4 bases and 0 bases, in that order; junction bases with no gene match: 7. The CDR3 bases are TGCGCCAGCAGCCCCGAGGACAGGAGCTCCTACAATGAGCAGTTCTTC. It yields the protein CASSPEDRSSYNEQFF.

A few counts support this clonotype. The chain has TRBV7-9 and TRBJ1-2, with D uncertain. This CDR3 contains 14 residues. The V gene lost 7 bases and the J gene lost 4 bases, with 16 bases spanning the gap. Germline V lookup: CDR1 SEHNR, CDR2 FQNEAQ (reference sequence). The CDR3 loop is CASTPSKVGYGYTF. CDR3 sequence (DNA): TGTGCCAGCACCCCCTCTAAGGTGGGCTATGGCTACACCTTC.

This clonotype was observed at least ten times. The chain recombines TRBV12-5 with TRBJ2-1; TRBD2 is a possible D gene (5 bases). Germline lookup yields CDR1 LGHNT and CDR2 FRNRAP. CDR3 length: 17 amino acids. V was trimmed by 1 base and J by 5 bases, leaving 18 bases between them. CDR3 amino acids: CASGLGSGFIGDNEQFF. The CDR3 bases are TGTGCTAGTGGTTTGGGATCGGGGTTCATCGGGGACAATGAGCAGTTCTTC.

The chain has TRBV7-6 and TRBJ1-1; D is uncertain. Trimming removed 1 base from V and 0 bases from J, with 9 bases in between. From germline, CDR1 is SGHVS and CDR2 FNYEAQ. The CDR3 is 15 amino acids. CDR3 sequence: CASSLVPGMNTEAFF. The DNA of the CDR3 is TGTGCCAGCAGCTTAGTCCCAGGTATGAACACTGAAGCTTTCTTT.

The chain uses TRBV7-2 and TRBJ2-7, with D tentatively TRBD2 (6 bases). The germline CDR1 and CDR2 sequences are SGHTA and FQGNSA. The CDR3 is 13 amino acids. The V and J ends lost 2 bases and 3 bases respectively, with 8 bases between them. The CDR3 protein is CASSLLRGYEQYF. The CDR3 DNA follows: TGTGCCAGCAGCTTATTGCGGGGCTACGAGCAGTACTTC. The full variable domain, rest sourced from reference TRBV7-2 and TRBJ2-7, is GAGVSQSPSNKVTEKGKDVELRCDPISGHTALYWYRQSLGQGLEFLIYFQGNSAPDKSGLPSDRFSAERTGGSVSTLTIQRTQQEDSAVYLCASSLLRGYEQYFGPGTRLTVT.

This clonotype was found many times. This rearrangement joins TRBV18 to TRBJ2-7; a possible D gene is TRBD2 (6 bases). The germline V gene has CDR1 KGHSH and CDR2 LQKENI. V lost 5 bases to trimming and J lost 3 bases, with 11 bases between them. This CDR3 comprises 13 residues. The CDR3: CASSAVGSYEQYF. DNA of the CDR3: TGTGCCAGCTCAGCGGTCGGGAGCTACGAGCAGTACTTC.

V is TRBV6-1 and J is TRBJ1-1; 8 positions agree with TRBD1. CDR1 is MNHNS and CDR2 is SASEGT in the germline V gene. This CDR3 region has 15 residues. J lost 6 bases, V lost 4 bases, and 10 bases had no gene match. This chain's CDR3 is CASSGDHRGLPEAFF. The CDR3 nucleotides are TGTGCCAGCAGTGGAGACCACAGGGGGTTACCTGAAGCTTTCTTT.

On this clonotype itself: One end of the junction does not line up with germline, which may come from a read error. This sequence joins TRBV5-6 and TRBJ2-3; possibly TRBD1 for D (5 bases). The CDR3 totals 14 residues. Germline CDR1 reads SGHDT; CDR2 reads YYEEEE. The CDR3 region is CASSLGYGTGTQYF. CDR3 DNA sequence: TGTGCCAGCAGCTTGGGATACGGCACAGGTACGCAGTATTTT. The full variable domain, its missing parts supplied by reference TRBV5-6 and TRBJ2-3, is DAGVTQSPTHLIKTRGQQVTLRCSPKSGHDTVSWYQQALGQGPQFIFQYYEEEERQRGNFPDRFSGHQFPNYSSELNVNALLLGDSALYLCASSLGYGTGTQYFGPGTRLTVL.

This clonotype was observed once. V gene TRBV5-1 combines with J gene TRBJ1-1, with 12 bases matching TRBD1. This CDR3 contains 15 residues. CDR1 is SGHRS, CDR2 YFSETQ, per germline. V gave up 4 bases and J gave up 6 bases; unmatched junction bases: 7. The CDR3 coding sequence is TGCGCCAGCAGCGACCAGGGACAGGGGGCCGCTGAAGCTTTCTTT. Amino acid sequence: CASSDQGQGAAEAFF.

This clonotype was seen only a few times. The chain employs TRBV12-3 or TRBV12-4 and TRBJ1-1; D is perhaps TRBD1 (6 bases). V gave up 5 bases and J gave up 3 bases, with 16 bases separating them. The CDR3 totals 15 residues. CDR3 sequence: CASSLGWGADTEAFF. In DNA form, the CDR3 reads TGTGCCAGCAGTCTTGGTTGGGGGGCTGACACTGAAGCTTTCTTT.

The DNA of the CDR3 is TGTGCCAGCAGCTTATTAGGGGGAGGTTCCTACGGCTACACCTTC. Translating gives CASSLLGGGSYGYTF. This chain uses TRBV13 with TRBJ1-2, with D possibly being TRBD1 (6 bases). Trimming left V 2 bases short and J 8 bases short, with 18 bases between. CDR3 length: 15 amino acids. Germline CDR1 reads PRHDT; CDR2 reads FYEKMQ (reference sequence).

As for this clonotype: A read error may produce the germline difference seen at one junction end. The rearrangement uses TRBV20-1 and TRBJ2-1; D remains ambiguous. This CDR3 is built from 12 residues. CDR1 and CDR2 (germline): DFQATT, SNEGSKA (reference sequence). CDR3 in amino acids: CRARVPSHEQFF. DNA of the CDR3: TGCAGGGCTAGAGTCCCCTCCCATGAGCAGTTCTTC.